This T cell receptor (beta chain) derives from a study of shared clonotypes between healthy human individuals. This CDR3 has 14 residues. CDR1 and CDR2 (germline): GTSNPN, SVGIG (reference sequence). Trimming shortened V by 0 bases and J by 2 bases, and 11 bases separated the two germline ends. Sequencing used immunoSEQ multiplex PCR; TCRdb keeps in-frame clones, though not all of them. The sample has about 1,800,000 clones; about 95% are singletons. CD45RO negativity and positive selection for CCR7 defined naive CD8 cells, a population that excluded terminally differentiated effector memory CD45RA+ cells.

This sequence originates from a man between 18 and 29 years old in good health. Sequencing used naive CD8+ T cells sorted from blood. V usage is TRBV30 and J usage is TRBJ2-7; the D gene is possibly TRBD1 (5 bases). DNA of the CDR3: TGTGCCTGGAGTGTACTGGTGGGGCCCTACGAGCAGTACTTC. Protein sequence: CAWSVLVGPYEQYF.